This TCR beta chain was profiled in a study of early T cells in non-severe SARS-CoV-2 infection. The V segment lost 5 bases and the J segment 7 bases; nucleotides outside the gene matches: 9. The CDR3 loop spans 15 amino acids. Germline CDR1 and CDR2: SGHTA and FQGNSA. TCRdb fed the 5' RACE reads into MiXCR, producing one record per CDR3 protein. The sample has about 76,000 distinct CDR3 sequences; approximately 11% are singletons. V gene TRBV7-2 combines with J gene TRBJ2-1, with 9 nucleotides matching TRBD1. This clonotype was sampled from an adult who was a healthcare worker with PCR-confirmed SARS-CoV-2 infection or an uninfected control (not recorded which). The source material was whole blood. CDR3 region: CASSVWDRAENEQFF. CDR3 DNA: TGTGCCAGCAGCGTATGGGACAGGGCAGAGAATGAGCAGTTCTTC.